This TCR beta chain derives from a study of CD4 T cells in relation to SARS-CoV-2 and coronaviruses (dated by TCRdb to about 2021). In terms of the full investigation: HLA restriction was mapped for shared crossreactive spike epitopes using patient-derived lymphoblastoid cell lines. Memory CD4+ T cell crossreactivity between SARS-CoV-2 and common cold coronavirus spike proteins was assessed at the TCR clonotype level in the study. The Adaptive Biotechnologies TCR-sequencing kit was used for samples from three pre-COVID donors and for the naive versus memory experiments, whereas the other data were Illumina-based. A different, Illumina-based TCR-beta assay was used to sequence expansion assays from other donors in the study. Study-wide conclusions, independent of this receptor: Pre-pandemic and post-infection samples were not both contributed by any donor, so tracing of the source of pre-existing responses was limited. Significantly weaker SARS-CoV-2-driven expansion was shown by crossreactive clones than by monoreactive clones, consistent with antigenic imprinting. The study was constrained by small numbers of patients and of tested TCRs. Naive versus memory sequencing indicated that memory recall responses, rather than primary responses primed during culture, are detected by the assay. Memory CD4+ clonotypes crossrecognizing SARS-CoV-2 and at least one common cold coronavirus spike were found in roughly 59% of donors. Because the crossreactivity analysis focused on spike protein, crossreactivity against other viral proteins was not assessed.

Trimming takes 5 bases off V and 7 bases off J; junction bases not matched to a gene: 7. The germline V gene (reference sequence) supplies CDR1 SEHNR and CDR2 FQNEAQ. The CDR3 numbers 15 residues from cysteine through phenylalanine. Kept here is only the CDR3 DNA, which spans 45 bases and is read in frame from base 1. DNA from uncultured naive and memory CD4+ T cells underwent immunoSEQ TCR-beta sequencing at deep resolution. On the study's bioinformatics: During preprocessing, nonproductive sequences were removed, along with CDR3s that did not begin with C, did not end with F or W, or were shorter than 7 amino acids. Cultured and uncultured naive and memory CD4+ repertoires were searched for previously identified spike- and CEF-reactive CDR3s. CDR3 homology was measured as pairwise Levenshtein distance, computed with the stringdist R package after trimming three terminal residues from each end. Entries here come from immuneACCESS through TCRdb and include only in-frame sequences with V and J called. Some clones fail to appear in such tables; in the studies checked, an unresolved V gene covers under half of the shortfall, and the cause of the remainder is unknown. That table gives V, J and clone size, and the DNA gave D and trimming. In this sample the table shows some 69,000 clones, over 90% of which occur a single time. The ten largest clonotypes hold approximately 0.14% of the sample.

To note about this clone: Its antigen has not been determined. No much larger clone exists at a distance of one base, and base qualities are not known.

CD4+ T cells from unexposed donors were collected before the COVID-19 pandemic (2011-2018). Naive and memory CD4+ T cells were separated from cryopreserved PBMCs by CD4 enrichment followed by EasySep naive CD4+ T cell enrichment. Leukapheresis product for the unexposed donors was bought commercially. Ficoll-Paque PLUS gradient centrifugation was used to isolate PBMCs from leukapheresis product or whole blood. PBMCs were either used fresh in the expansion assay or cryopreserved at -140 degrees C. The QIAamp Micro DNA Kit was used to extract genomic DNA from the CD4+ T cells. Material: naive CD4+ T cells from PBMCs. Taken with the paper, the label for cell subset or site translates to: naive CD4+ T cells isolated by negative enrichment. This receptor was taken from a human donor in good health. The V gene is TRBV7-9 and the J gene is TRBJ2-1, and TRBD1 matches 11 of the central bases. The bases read TGTGCCAGCAGCCCCCGGACAGGGGGCCTGAATGAGCAGTTCTTC. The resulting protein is CASSPRTGGLNEQFF. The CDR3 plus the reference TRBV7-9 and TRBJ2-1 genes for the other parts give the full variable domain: DTGVSQNPRHKITKRGQNVTFRCDPISEHNRLYWYRQTLGQGPEFLTYFQNEAQLEKSRLLSDRFSAERPKGSFSTLEIQRTEQGDSAMYLCASSPRTGGLNEQFFGPGTRLTVL.